The rows below give T cell receptor beta chains drawn from one sample of a study of Ad26.COV2.S vaccination and SARS-CoV-2 variants. The protocol was immunoSEQ multiplex PCR, while the TCRdb copy is restricted to in-frame clones and leaves out a portion. The repertoire has around 450,000 clones, 90% of them found once; the top ten carry around 4.2%. Sequenced here: peripheral blood, sampled in a trial of Ad26.COV2.S vaccine versus placebo. The receptor source for this set is a person between 18 and 65 years old who received the Ad26.COV2.S COVID-19 vaccine or a placebo. CDR3s include the opening cysteine and the closing phenylalanine or tryptophan. Each record gives: D gene, J gene, clone size, V gene, CDR3 DNA, CDR3 protein. D genes are given only for firm matches. Clone size appears in some rows only: once, few, many, or a class for an expanded clone.

d_call: NA; j_call: TRBJ1-5; clone_size: once; v_call: TRBV11-2; cdr3_nt: TGTGCCAGCAGCTTATCCGGTCTGAGCAATCAGCCCCAGCATTTT; cdr3_aa: CASSLSGLSNQPQHF
d_call: NA; j_call: TRBJ1-5; clone_size: few; v_call: TRBV19; cdr3_nt: TGTGCCAGTAGTATCCTGGACCTTAGCAATCAGCCCCAGCATTTT; cdr3_aa: CASSILDLSNQPQHF
d_call: TRBD2; j_call: TRBJ2-7; clone_size: NA; v_call: TRBV5-6; cdr3_nt: TGTGCCAGCAGCCACCATAGCGGGAGGGCCGGCCACGAGCAGTACTTC; cdr3_aa: CASSHHSGRAGHEQYF
d_call: NA; j_call: TRBJ1-1; clone_size: NA; v_call: TRBV2; cdr3_nt: TGTGCCAGCAGTGAAACACTCGGGAACACTGAAGCTTTCTTT; cdr3_aa: CASSETLGNTEAFF
d_call: NA; j_call: TRBJ2-5; clone_size: NA; v_call: TRBV5-6; cdr3_nt: TGTGCCAGTTTTGGACAGCCGTACCAAGAGACCCAGTACTTC; cdr3_aa: CASFGQPYQETQYF
d_call: NA; j_call: TRBJ2-7; clone_size: NA; v_call: TRBV27; cdr3_nt: TGTGCCAGCAGTTTAACTTCCCGTCGGGTCTACGAGCAGTACTTC; cdr3_aa: CASSLTSRRVYEQYF
d_call: TRBD2; j_call: TRBJ2-7; clone_size: NA; v_call: TRBV6-5; cdr3_nt: TGTGCCACGTTACCGGGACTAGCGGGAGAGAAGTACTTC; cdr3_aa: CATLPGLAGEKYF
d_call: TRBD2; j_call: TRBJ2-1; clone_size: NA; v_call: TRBV2; cdr3_nt: TGTGCCAGCAGTGGAAGGCGGGAGGGGAACAATGAGCAGTTCTTC; cdr3_aa: CASSGRREGNNEQFF
d_call: TRBD2; j_call: TRBJ2-7; clone_size: NA; v_call: TRBV29-1; cdr3_nt: TGCAGCGTCACTAGCGGGAGGAACAAGTACGAGCAGTACTTC; cdr3_aa: CSVTSGRNKYEQYF
d_call: NA; j_call: TRBJ2-7; clone_size: NA; v_call: TRBV6-5; cdr3_nt: TGTGCCAGCTCAGGTCGGGACTCCTACGAGCAGTACTTC; cdr3_aa: CASSGRDSYEQYF
d_call: TRBD2; j_call: TRBJ2-1; clone_size: NA; v_call: TRBV7-9; cdr3_nt: TGTGCCAGCAGTCCACTAGCGGGATCTGGTAATGAGCAGTTCTTC; cdr3_aa: CASSPLAGSGNEQFF